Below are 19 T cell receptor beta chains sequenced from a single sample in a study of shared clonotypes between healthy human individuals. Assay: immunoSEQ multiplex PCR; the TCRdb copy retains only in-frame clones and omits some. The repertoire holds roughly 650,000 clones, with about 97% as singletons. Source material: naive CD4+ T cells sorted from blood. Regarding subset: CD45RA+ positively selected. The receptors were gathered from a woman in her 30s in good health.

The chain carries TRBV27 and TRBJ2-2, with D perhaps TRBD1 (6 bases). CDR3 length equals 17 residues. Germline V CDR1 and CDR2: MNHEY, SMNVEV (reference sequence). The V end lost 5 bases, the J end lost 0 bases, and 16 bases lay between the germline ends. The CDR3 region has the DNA TGTGCCAGCAGTCCCTTAGCAAGGACAGCGAACACCGGGGAGCTGTTTTTT. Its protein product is CASSPLARTANTGELFF.

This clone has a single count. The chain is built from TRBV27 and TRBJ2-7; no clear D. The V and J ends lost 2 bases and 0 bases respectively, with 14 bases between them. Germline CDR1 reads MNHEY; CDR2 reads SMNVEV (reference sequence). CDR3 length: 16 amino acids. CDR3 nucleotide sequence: TGTGCCAGCAGTTTAGCCCTGGGCTGGAGCTCCTACGAGCAGTACTTC. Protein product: CASSLALGWSSYEQYF.

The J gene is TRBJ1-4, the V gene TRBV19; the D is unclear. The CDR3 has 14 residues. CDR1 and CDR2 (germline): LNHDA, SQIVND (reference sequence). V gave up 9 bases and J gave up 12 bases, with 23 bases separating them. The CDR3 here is CASNRSPGAGELFF. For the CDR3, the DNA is TGTGCCAGCAATAGATCCCCCGGAGCGGGTGAACTGTTTTTT. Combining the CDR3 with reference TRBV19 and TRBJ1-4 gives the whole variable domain DGGITQSPKYLFRKEGQNVTLSCEQNLNHDAMYWYRQDPGQGLRLIYYSQIVNDFQKGDIAEGYSVSREKKESFPLTVTSAQKNPTAFYLCASNRSPGAGELFFGSGTQLSVL.

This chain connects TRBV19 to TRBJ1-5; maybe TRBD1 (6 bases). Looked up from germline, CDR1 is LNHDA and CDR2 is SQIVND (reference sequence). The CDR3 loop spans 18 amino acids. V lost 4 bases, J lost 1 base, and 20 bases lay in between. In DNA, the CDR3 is TGTGCCAGTAGTAGAGGTGTTCAGGGGAAGTTGAGCAATCAGCCCCAGCATTTT. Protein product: CASSRGVQGKLSNQPQHF. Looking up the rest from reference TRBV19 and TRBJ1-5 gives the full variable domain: DGGITQSPKYLFRKEGQNVTLSCEQNLNHDAMYWYRQDPGQGLRLIYYSQIVNDFQKGDIAEGYSVSREKKESFPLTVTSAQKNPTAFYLCASSRGVQGKLSNQPQHFGDGTRLSIL.

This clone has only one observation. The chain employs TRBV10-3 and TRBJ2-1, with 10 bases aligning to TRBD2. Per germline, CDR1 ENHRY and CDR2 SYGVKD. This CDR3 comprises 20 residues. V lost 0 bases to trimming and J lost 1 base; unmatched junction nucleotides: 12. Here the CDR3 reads CAISESVGLAGAQSYNEQFF. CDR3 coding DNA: TGTGCCATCAGTGAGTCGGTCGGGCTAGCGGGAGCCCAATCCTACAATGAGCAGTTCTTC.

The chain's CDR3 is CAISESGTSNTEAFF. Written as DNA, the CDR3 is TGTGCCATCAGTGAATCCGGGACATCGAACACTGAAGCTTTCTTT. The chain carries TRBV10-3 and TRBJ1-1; D perhaps matches TRBD1 (6 bases). Trimming cost V 3 bases and J 1 base, with 12 bases left between them. The CDR3 runs to 15 residues. CDR1 and CDR2 (germline): ENHRY, SYGVKD.

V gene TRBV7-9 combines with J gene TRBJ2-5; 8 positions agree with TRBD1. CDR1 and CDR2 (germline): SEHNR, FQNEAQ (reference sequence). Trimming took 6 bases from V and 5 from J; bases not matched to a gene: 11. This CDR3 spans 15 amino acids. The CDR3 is CASSLTGGTWETQYF. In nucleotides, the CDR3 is TGTGCCAGCAGTTTAACAGGGGGGACTTGGGAGACCCAGTACTTC.

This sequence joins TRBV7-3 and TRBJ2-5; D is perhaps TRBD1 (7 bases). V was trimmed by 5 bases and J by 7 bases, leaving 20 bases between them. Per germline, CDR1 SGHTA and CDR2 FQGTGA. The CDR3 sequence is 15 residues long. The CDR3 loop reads CASSPSLRGDMTQYF. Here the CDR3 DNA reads TGTGCCAGCAGCCCATCCCTCAGGGGGGATATGACCCAGTACTTC.

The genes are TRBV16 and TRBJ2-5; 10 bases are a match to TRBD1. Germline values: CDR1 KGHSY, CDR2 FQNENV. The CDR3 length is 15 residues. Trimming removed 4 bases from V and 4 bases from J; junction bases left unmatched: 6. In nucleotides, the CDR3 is TGTGCCAGCAGCCGCTGGACAGGGGGAGGAGAGACCCAGTACTTC. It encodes CASSRWTGGGETQYF.

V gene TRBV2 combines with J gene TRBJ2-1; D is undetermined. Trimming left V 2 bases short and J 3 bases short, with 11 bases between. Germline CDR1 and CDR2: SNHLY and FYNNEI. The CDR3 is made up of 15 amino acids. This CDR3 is CASSESAISYNEQFF. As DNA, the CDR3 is TGTGCCAGCAGTGAATCAGCGATCAGCTACAATGAGCAGTTCTTC. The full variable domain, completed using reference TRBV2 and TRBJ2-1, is EPEVTQTPSHQVTQMGQEVILRCVPISNHLYFYWYRQILGQKVEFLVSFYNNEISEKSEIFDDQFSVERPDGSNFTLKIRSTKLEDSAMYFCASSESAISYNEQFFGPGTRLTVL.

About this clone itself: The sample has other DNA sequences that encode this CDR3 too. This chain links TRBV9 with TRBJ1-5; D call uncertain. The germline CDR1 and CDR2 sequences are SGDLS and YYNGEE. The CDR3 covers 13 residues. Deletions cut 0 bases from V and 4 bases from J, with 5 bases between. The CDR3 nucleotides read TGTGCCAGCAGCGTAGGACTAAATCAGCCCCAGCATTTT. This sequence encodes CASSVGLNQPQHF.

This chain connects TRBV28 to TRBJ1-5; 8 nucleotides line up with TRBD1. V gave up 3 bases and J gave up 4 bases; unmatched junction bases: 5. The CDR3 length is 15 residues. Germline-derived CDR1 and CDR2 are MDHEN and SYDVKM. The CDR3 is CASSLAGGVNQPQHF. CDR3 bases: TGTGCCAGCAGTTTGGCAGGGGGCGTTAATCAGCCCCAGCATTTT.

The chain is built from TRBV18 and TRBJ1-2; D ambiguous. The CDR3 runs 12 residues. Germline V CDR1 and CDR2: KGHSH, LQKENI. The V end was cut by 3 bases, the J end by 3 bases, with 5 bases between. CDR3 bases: TGTGCCAGCTCACCCGAGTACTATGGCTACACCTTC. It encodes CASSPEYYGYTF. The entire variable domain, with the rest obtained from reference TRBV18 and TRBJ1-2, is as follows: NAGVMQNPRHLVRRRGQEARLRCSPMKGHSHVYWYRQLPEEGLKFMVYLQKENIIDESGMPKERFSAEFPKEGPSILRIQQVVRGDSAAYFCASSPEYYGYTFGSGTRLTVV.

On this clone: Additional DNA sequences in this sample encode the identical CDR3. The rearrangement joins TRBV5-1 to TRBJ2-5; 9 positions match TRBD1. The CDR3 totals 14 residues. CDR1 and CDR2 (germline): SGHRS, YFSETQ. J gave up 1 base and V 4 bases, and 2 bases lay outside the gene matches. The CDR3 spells CASSQDRGQETQYF. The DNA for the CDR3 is TGCGCCAGCAGCCAGGACAGGGGCCAAGAGACCCAGTACTTC.

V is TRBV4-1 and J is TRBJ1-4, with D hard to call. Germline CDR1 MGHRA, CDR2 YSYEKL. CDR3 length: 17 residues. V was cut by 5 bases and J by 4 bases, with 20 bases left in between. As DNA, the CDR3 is TGCGCCAGCAGCTATAACGCGGCAGCAGACTTTAATGAAAAACTGTTTTTT. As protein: CASSYNAAADFNEKLFF.

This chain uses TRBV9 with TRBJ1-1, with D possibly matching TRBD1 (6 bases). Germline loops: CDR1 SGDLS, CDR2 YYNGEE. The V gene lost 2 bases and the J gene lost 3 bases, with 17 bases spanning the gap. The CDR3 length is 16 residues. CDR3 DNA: TGTGCCAGCAGCGTCCACGTTGGGGACATGGACACTGAAGCTTTCTTT. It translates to CASSVHVGDMDTEAFF.

The CDR3, as DNA: TGTGCCAGCAGCCCCTTGGGAGGGCGCCGAAATGAGCAGTTCTTC. Translated, it gives CASSPLGGRRNEQFF. The chain employs TRBV6-5 and TRBJ2-1; 7 bases agree with TRBD2. V lost 6 bases and J lost 7; bases outside the gene matches: 12. CDR1 is MNHEY, CDR2 SVGAGI, per germline. There are 15 residues in the CDR3.

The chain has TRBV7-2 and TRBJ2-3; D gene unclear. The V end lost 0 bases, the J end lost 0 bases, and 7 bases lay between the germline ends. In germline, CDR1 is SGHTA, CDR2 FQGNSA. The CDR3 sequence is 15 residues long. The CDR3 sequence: CASSLASTSTDTQYF. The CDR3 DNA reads TGTGCCAGCAGCTTAGCATCGACTAGCACAGATACGCAGTATTTT.

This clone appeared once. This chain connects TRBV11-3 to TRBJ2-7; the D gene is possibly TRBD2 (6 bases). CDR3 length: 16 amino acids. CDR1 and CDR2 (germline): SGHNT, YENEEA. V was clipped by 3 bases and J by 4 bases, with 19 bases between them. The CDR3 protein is CASSFGSPGEGYEQYF. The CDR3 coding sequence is TGTGCCAGCAGCTTCGGTTCCCCGGGAGAGGGGTACGAGCAGTACTTC.